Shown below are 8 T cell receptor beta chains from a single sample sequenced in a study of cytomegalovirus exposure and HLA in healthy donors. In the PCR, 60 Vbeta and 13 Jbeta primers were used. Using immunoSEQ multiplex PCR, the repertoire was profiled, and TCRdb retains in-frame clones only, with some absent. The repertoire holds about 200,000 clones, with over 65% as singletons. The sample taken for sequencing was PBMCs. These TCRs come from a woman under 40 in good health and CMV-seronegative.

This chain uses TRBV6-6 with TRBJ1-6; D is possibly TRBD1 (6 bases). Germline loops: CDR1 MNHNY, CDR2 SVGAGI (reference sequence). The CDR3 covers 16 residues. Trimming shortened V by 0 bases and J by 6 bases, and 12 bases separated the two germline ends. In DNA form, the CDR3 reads TGTGCCAGCAGTTACTCGTACGCCAGGGGTAATTCACCCCTCCACTTT. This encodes CASSYSYARGNSPLHF.

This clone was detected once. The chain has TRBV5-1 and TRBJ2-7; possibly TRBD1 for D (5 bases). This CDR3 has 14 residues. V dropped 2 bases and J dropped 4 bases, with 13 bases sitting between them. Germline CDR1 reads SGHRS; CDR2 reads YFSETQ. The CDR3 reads CASSFRGPGYEQYF. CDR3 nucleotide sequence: TGCGCCAGCAGCTTTAGGGGCCCCGGGTACGAGCAGTACTTC.

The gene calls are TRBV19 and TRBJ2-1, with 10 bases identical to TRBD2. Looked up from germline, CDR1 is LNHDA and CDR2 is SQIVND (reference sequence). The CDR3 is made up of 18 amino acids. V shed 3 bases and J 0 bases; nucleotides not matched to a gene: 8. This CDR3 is CASSIPGLARSSYNEQFF. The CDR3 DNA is TGTGCCAGTAGTATCCCGGGACTAGCGCGAAGCTCCTACAATGAGCAGTTCTTC.

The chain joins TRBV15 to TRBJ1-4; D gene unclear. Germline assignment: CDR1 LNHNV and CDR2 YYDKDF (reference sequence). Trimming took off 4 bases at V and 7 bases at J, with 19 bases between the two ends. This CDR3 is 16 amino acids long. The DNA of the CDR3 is TGTGCCACCAGCACCGGAAGTCCCCCCGGAGGTGAAAAACTGTTTTTT. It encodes CATSTGSPPGGEKLFF.

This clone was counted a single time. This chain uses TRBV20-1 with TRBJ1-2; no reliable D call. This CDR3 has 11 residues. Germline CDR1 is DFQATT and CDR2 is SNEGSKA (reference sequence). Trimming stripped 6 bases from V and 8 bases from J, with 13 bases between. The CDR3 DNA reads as TGCAGTGCCCTTTCCGGGAACGGCTACACCTTC. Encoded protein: CSALSGNGYTF.

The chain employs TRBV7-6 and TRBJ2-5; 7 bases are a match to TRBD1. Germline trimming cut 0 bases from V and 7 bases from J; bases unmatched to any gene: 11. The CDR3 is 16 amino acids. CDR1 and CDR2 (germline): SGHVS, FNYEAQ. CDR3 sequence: CASSLAWTGPEVTQYF. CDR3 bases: TGTGCCAGCAGCTTAGCGTGGACAGGACCAGAGGTGACCCAGTACTTC.

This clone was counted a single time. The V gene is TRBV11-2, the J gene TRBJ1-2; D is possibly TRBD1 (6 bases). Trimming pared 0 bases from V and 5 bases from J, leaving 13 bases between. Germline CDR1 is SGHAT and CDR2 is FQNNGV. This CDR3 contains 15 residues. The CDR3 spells CASSLEGRGWYGYTF. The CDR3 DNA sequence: TGTGCCAGCAGCTTAGAGGGCAGGGGTTGGTATGGCTACACCTTC.

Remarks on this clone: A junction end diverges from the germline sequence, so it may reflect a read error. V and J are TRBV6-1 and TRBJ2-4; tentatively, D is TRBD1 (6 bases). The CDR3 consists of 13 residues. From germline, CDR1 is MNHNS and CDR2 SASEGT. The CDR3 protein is CATTGPSKSIQYF. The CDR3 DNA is TGTGCCACCACAGGGCCATCGAAAAGCATTCAGTACTTC.